The source of this T cell receptor beta chain is a study of blood T cells in healthy people across ages. Every sample gave at least 5.5 micrograms of total RNA when it was extracted. Points on this clonotype: Its antigen is currently unknown.

A sample-barcoded 5' primer and a J-beta primer mix were used in a second PCR of roughly 7 to 11 cycles. One entry per CDR3 protein results from TCRdb running MiXCR on the 5' RACE reads. This table holds roughly 900,000 distinct CDR3 sequences, under 30% found once. The CDR3 has 15 amino acids. V was clipped by 6 bases and J by 1 base, with 14 bases between them. The germline CDR1 and CDR2 sequences are SGHTA and FQGNSA. Notes on the study in general: Roughly linear age-related decline in beta diversity appeared, significant by age around 36.

Sequencing used blood. The origin of this receptor is a woman of 80 years or more in good health. The rearrangement joins TRBV7-2 to TRBJ2-3; D perhaps matches TRBD2 (6 bases). CDR3 coding DNA: TGTGCCAGCAGTGACGGGACGGGGGGCACAGATACGCAGTATTTT. Translation gives CASSDGTGGTDTQYF.